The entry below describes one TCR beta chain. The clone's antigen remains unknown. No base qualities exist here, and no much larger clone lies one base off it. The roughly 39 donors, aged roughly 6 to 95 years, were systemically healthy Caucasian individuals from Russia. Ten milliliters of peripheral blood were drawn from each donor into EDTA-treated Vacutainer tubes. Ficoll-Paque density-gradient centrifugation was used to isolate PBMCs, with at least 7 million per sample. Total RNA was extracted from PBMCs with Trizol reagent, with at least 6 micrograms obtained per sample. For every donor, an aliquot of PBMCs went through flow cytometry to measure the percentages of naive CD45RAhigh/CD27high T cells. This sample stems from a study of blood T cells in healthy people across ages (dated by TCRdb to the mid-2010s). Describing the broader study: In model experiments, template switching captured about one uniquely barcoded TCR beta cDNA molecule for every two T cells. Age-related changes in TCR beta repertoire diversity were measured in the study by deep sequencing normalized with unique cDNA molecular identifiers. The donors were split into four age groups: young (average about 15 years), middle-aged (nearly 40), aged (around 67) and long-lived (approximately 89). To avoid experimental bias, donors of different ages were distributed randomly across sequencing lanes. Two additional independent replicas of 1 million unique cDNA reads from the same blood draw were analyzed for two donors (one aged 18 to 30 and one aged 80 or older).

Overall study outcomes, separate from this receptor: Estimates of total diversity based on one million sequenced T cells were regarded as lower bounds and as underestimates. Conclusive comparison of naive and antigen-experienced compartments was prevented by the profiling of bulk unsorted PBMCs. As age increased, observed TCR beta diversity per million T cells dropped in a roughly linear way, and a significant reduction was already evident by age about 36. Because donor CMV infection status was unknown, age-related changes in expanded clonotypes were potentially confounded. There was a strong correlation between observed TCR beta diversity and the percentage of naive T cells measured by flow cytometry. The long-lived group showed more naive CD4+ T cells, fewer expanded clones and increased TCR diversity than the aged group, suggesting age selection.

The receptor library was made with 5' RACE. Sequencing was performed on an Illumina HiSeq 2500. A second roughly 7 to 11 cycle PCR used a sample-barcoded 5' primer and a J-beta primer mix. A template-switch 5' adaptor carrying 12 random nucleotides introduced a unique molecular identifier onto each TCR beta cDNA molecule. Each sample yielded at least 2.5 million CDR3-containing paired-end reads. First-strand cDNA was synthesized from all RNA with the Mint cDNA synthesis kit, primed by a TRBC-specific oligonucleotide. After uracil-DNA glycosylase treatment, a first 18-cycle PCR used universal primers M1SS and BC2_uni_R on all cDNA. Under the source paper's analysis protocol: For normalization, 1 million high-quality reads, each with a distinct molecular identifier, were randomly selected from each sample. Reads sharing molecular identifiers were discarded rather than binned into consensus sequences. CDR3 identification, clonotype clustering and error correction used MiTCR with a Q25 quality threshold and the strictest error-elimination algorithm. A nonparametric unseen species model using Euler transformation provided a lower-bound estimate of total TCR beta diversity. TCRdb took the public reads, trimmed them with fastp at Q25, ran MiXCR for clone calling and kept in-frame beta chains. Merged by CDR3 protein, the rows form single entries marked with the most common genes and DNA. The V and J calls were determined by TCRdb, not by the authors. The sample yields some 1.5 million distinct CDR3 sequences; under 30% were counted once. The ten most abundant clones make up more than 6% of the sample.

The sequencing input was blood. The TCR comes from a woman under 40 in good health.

The DNA sequence follows: TGTGCCAGCAGCTTCGGACTAGTTCCAGATACGCAGTATTTT. Its protein product is CASSFGLVPDTQYF. This receptor chain uses TRBV7-3 and TRBJ2-3, and 7 bases in between align with TRBD2. At the junction V is shortened by 3 bases and J by 4 bases; bases outside the gene matches: 4. The CDR3 numbers 14 residues from cysteine through phenylalanine. Only the CDR3 region is kept as DNA, spanning 42 bases read in frame from base 1. The germline V gene yields SGHTA for CDR1 and FQGTGA for CDR2.